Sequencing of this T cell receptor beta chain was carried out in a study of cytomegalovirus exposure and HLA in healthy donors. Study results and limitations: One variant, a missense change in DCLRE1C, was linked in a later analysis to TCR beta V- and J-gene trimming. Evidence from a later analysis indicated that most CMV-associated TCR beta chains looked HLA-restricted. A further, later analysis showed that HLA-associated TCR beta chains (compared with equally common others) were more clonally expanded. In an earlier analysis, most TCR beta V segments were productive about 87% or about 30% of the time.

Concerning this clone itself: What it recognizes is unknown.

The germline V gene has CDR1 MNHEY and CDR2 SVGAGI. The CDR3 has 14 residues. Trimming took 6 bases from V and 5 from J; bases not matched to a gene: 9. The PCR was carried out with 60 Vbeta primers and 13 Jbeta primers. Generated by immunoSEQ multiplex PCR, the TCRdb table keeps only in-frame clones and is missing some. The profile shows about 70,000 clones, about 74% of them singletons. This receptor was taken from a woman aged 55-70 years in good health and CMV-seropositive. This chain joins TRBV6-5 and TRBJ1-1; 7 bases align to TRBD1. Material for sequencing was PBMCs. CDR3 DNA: TGTGCCAGCAGAAGGACAGGAACGTGGACTGAAGCTTTCTTT. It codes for CASRRTGTWTEAFF.